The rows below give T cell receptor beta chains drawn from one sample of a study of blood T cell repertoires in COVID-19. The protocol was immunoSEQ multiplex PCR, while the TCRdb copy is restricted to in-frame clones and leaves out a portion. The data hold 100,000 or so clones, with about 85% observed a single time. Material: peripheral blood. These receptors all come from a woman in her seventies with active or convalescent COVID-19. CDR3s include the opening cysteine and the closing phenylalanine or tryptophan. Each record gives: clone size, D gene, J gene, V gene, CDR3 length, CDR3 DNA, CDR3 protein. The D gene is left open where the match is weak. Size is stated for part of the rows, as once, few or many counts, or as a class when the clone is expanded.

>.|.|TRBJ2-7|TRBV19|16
TGTGCCAGTAGTCCGAAGGGAGCCAGGAAGACCTACGAGCAGTACTTC
CASSPKGARKTYEQYF
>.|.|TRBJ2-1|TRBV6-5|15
TGTGCCAGCAGCCCCCCGGGACTCTCCTACAATGAGCAGTTCTTC
CASSPPGLSYNEQFF
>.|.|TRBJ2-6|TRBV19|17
TGTGCCAGTACCCTACTAGGGTACGGATCTGGGGCCAACGTCCTGACTTTC
CASTLLGYGSGANVLTF
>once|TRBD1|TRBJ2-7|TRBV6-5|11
TGTGCCAGCAAAACCGGACAGGCGCAGTACTTC
CASKTGQAQYF
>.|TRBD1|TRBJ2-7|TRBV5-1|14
TGCGCCAGCAGCCAACCGGGACAGTACTACGAGCAGTACTTC
CASSQPGQYYEQYF
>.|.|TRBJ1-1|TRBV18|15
TGTGCCAGCTCACCACCGGCAGGGAGGGACACTGAAGCTTTCTTT
CASSPPAGRDTEAFF
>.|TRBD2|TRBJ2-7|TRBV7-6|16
TGTGCCAGCAGCTTAGAGGCTAGCGGTAACCCCTACGAGCAGTACTTC
CASSLEASGNPYEQYF
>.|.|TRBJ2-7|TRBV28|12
TGTGCCAGCAGTTTCAGGGACTACGAGCAGTACTTC
CASSFRDYEQYF
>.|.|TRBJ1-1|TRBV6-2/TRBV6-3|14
TGTGCCAGCAGTGACATGGCCCCGAACACTGAAGCTTTCTTT
CASSDMAPNTEAFF
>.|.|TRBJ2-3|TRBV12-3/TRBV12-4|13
TGTGCCAGCAGTTTGAGCGGTACGAATACGCAGTATTTT
CASSLSGTNTQYF
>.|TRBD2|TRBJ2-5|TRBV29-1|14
TGCAGCGCCAGGGGAGCGGGGGTCCAAGAGACCCAGTACTTC
CSARGAGVQETQYF
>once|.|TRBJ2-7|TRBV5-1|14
TGCGCCAGCAGCCCGGGACTGAACTCCTACGAGCAGTACTTC
CASSPGLNSYEQYF
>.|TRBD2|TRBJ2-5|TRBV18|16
TGTGCCAGCTCAGCGGGACTAGCGGGAGTTGGAGAGACCCAGTACTTC
CASSAGLAGVGETQYF
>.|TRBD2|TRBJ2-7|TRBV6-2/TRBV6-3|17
TGTGCCAGCAGTTACGGTTCTAGCGGTCTCACTCCCTACGAGCAGTACTTC
CASSYGSSGLTPYEQYF
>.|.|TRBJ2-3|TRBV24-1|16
TGTGCCACCAGTGATTTTGCGGGGGCGGGCACAGATACGCAGTATTTT
CATSDFAGAGTDTQYF
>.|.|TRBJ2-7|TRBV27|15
TGTGCCAGCAGTCCCAGTTGGGAGGCCACATACGAGCAGTACTTC
CASSPSWEATYEQYF
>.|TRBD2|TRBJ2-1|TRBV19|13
TGTGCCAGTAGGTCTAGCGGGGAGGGTGAGCAGTTCTTC
CASRSSGEGEQFF
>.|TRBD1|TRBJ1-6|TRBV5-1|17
TGCGCCAGCAGCTTGTTATCCAGGGGGATCCATAATTCACCCCTCCACTTT
CASSLLSRGIHNSPLHF
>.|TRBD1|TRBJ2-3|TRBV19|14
TGTGCCAGTAGTAGGGGACAGGGTACAGATACGCAGTATTTT
CASSRGQGTDTQYF
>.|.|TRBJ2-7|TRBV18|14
TGTGCCAGCTCACCAGTCGGCGGATCCTACGAGCAGTACTTC
CASSPVGGSYEQYF
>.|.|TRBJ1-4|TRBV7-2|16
TGTGCCAGCAGCCCAGTGGGAGGGTCGTATTCTGAAAAACTGTTTTTT
CASSPVGGSYSEKLFF
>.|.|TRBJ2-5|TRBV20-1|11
TGCAGTGCTAGGGAGGTGGAGACCCAGTACTTC
CSAREVETQYF
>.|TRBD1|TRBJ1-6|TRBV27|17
TGTGCCAGCAGTCCGAGACAGGGGGCGAATGATAATTCACCCCTCCACTTT
CASSPRQGANDNSPLHF
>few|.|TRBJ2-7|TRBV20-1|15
TGCAGTGCTAGTCCCACCGGGACACCGATATACGAGCAGTACTTC
CSASPTGTPIYEQYF
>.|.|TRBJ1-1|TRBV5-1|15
TGCGCCAGCAGCTTGGACAGGGTTATGAACACTGAAGCTTTCTTT
CASSLDRVMNTEAFF
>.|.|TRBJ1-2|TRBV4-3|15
TGCGCCAGCAGCCAAGAGTTCGTGGCTGGCTATGGCTACACCTTC
CASSQEFVAGYGYTF
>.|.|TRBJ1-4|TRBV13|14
TGTGCCAGCAGCTTCGCGGGACGGCATGAAAAACTGTTTTTT
CASSFAGRHEKLFF
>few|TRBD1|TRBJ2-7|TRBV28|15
TGTGCCAGCAGTTTACCGGGACAGGCGGCGGGCGAGCAGTACTTC
CASSLPGQAAGEQYF
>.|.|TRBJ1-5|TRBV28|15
TGTGCCAGCAGTTCGGACATCTATAGCAATCAGCCCCAGCATTTT
CASSSDIYSNQPQHF
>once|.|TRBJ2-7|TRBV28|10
TGTGCCAGCAGCCACTACGAGCAGTACTTC
CASSHYEQYF
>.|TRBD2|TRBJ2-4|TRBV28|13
TGTGCCAGCGGGGGGGGAGCCAAAAACATTCAGTACTTC
CASGGGAKNIQYF
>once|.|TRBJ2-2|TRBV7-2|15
TGTGCCAGCAGCCAATCGGTGCGGCTGACCGGGGAGCTGTTTTTT
CASSQSVRLTGELFF
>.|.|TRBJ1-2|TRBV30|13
TGTGCCTGGAGGGGGATAGGGGTCTATGGCTACACCTTC
CAWRGIGVYGYTF
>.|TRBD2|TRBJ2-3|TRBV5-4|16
TGTGCCAGCCATGGGACTAGCGGGAGGCCGCGAGATACGCAGTATTTT
CASHGTSGRPRDTQYF
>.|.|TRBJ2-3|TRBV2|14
TGTGCCAGCAAGGACTCCCAGTCAGTCGATACGCAGTATTTT
CASKDSQSVDTQYF
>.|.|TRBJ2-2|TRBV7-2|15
TGTGCCAGCAGCTTACACAGGGCAGGCACCGGGGAGCTGTTTTTT
CASSLHRAGTGELFF
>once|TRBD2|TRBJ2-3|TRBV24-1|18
TGTGCCACCAGTGATTCCAGACTAGCGGGAGGGCCGGCAGATACGCAGTATTTT
CATSDSRLAGGPADTQYF
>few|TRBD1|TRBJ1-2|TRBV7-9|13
TGTGCCAGCAGGCCTGGACAGGGGTATGGCTACACCTTC
CASRPGQGYGYTF
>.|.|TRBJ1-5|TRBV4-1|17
TGCGCCAGCAGCCAAGAGTCGACAGGACATAGCAATCAGCCCCAGCATTTT
CASSQESTGHSNQPQHF
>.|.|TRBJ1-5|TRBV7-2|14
TGTGCCAGCAGCCCAATGCGGGGGTATCAGCCCCAGCATTTT
CASSPMRGYQPQHF
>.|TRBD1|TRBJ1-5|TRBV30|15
TGTGCCTGGAGTGTAACAGGGGGCAGGATTCAGCCCCAGCATTTT
CAWSVTGGRIQPQHF
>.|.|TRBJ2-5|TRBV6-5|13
TGTGCCAGCAGGTCGAGTGGGCCCGAGACCCAGTACTTC
CASRSSGPETQYF
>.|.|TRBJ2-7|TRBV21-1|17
TGTGCCAGCAGCAAATCAGCGAGGGGGGGTATTTGTCGCGAGCAGTACTTC
CASSKSARGGICREQYF
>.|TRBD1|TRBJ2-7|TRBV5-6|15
TGTGCCAGCAGCTTCGCCGGGACAGGGGGGTACGAGCAGTACTTC
CASSFAGTGGYEQYF
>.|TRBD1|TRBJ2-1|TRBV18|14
TGTGCCAGCTCACTAGGGACAGGGGATAATGAGCAGTTCTTC
CASSLGTGDNEQFF
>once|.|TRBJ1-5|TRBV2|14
TGTGCCAGCACCAACTCGAATAGCAATCAGCCCCAGCATTTT
CASTNSNSNQPQHF
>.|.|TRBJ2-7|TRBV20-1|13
TGCAGTGCTAGTCCCAGGGATGACTACGAGCAGTACTTC
CSASPRDDYEQYF
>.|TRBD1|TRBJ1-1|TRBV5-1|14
TGCGCCAGCAGCTTGGGCGACAGGGGGTTAAAAGCTTTCTTT
CASSLGDRGLKAFF
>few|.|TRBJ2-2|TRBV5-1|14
TGCGCCAGCAGCTTGGCAACCGGTACCGGGGAGCTGTTTTTT
CASSLATGTGELFF
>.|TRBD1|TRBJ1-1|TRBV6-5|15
TGTGCCAGCAGTCGACGACTGGACAGGGACACTGAAGCTTTCTTT
CASSRRLDRDTEAFF
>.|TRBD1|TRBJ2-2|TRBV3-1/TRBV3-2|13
TGTGCCAGCAGCCAAGATCGACAGGGTGCGCTGTTTTTT
CASSQDRQGALFF
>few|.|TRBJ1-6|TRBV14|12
TGTGCCAGCAGCATCCAAAATTCACCCCTCCACTTT
CASSIQNSPLHF
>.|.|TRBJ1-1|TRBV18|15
TGTGCCAGCTCACCTCCCACAGGGTTGAACACTGAAGCTTTCTTT
CASSPPTGLNTEAFF
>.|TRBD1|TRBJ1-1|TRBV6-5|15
TGTGCCAGCACCAAAGGGGGACAGATGAACACTGAAGCTTTCTTT
CASTKGGQMNTEAFF
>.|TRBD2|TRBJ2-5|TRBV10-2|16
TGCGCCAGCAGCGACGGGGTTCTAGCGGGAGAAGAGACCCAGTACTTC
CASSDGVLAGEETQYF
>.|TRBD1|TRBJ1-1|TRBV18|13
TGTGCCAGCTCACCTAACAGGGGGACTGAAGCTTTCTTT
CASSPNRGTEAFF
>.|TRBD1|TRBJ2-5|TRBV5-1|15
TGCGCCAGCAGCTTGTTACAGGGGGGACAAGAGACCCAGTACTTC
CASSLLQGGQETQYF
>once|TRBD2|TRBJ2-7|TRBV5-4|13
TGTGCCAGCAGCTTTCCGGGAGGGGGCGAGCAGTACTTC
CASSFPGGGEQYF